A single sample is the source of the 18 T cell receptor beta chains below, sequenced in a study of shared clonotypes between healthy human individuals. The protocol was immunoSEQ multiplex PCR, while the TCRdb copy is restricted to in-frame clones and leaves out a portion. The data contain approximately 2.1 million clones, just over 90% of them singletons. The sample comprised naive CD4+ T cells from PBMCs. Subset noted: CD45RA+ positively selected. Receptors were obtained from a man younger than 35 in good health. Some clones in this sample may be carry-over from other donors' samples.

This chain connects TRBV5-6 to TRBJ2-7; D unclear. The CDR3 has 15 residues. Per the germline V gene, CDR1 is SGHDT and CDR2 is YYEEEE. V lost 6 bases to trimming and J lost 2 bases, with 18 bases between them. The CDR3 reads CASTTLGFKAYEQYF. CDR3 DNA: TGTGCCAGCACCACGTTGGGATTTAAAGCCTACGAGCAGTACTTC.

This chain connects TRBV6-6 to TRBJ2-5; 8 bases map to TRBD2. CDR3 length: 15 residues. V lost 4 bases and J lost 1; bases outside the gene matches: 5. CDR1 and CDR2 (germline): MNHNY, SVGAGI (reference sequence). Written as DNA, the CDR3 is TGTGCCAGCAGTTGGACTAGCTGGGCCCAAGAGACCCAGTACTTC. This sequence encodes CASSWTSWAQETQYF.

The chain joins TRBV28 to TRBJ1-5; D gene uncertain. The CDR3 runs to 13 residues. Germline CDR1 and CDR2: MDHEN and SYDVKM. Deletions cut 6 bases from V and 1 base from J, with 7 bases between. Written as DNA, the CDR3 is TGTGCCAGCAGGACGCGGAGCAATCAGCCCCAGCATTTT. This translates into CASRTRSNQPQHF. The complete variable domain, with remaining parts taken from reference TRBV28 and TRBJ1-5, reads DVKVTQSSRYLVKRTGEKVFLECVQDMDHENMFWYRQDPGLGLRLIYFSYDVKMKEKGDIPEGYSVSREKKERFSLILESASTNQTSMYLCASRTRSNQPQHFGDGTRLSIL.

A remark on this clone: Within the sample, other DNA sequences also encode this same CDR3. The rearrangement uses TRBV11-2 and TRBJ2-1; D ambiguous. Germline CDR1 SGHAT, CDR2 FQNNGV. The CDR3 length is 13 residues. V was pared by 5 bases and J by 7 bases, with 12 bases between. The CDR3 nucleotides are TGTGCCAGCAGCCCGCGCCGTGGGAATGAGCAGTTCTTC. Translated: CASSPRRGNEQFF.

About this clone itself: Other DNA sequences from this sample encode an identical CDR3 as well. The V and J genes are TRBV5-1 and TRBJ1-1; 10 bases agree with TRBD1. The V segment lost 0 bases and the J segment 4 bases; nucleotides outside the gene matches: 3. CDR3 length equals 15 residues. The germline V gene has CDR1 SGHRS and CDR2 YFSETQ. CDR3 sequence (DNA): TGCGCCAGCAGCTTGGCCGGACAGGGGGGCACTGAAGCTTTCTTT. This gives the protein CASSLAGQGGTEAFF.

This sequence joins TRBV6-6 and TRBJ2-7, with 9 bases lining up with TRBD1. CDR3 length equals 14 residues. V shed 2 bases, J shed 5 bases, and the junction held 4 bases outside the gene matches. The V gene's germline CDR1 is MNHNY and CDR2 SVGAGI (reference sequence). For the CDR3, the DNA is TGTGCCAGCAGTTACGGACAGGGGAAGGACGAGCAGTACTTC. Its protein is CASSYGQGKDEQYF.

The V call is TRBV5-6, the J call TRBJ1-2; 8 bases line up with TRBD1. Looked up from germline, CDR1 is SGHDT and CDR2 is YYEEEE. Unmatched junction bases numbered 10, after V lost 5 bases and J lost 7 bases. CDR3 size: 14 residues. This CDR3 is CASRTGTGSGGYTF. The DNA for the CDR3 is TGTGCCAGCAGAACCGGGACAGGTTCTGGTGGCTACACCTTC.

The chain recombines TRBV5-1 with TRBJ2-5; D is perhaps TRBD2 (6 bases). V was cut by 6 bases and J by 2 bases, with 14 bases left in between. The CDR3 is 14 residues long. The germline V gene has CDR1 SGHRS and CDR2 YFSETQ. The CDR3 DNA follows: TGCGCCAGCACCTCGGGGCGGGATCAAGAGACCCAGTACTTC. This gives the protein CASTSGRDQETQYF.

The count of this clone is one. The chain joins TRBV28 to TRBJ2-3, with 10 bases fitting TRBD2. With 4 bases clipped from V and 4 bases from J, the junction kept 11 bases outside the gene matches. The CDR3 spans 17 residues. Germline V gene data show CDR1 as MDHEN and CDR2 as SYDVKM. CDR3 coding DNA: TGTGCCAGCAGTTCCCGGGCTAGCGGGAGTCCCCCAGATACGCAGTATTTT. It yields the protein CASSSRASGSPPDTQYF.

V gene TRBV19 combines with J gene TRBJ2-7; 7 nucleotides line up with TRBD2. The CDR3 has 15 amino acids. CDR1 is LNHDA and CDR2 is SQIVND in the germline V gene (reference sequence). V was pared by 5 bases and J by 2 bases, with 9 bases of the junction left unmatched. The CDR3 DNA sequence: TGTGCCAGTAGTCTCCTTGGGCGGGAGCCCTACGAGCAGTACTTC. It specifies CASSLLGREPYEQYF.

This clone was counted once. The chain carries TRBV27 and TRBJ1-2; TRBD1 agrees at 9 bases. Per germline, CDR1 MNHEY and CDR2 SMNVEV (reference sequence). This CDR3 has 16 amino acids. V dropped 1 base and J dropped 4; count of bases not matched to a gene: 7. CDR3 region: CASSLFWGQGSYGYTF. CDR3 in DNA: TGTGCCAGCAGTTTATTCTGGGGACAGGGTAGCTATGGCTACACCTTC.

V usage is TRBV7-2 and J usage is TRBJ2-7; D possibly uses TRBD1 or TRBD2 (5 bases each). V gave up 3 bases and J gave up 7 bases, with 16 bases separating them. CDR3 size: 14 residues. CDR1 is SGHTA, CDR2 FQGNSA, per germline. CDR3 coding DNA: TGTGCCAGCAGCTTCGCCCGGGGCAAGGGGGAGCAGTACTTC. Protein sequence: CASSFARGKGEQYF.

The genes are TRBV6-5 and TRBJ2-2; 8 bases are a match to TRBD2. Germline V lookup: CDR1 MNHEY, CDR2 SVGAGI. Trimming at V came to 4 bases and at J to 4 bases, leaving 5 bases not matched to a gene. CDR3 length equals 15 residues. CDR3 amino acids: CASSFRGGSTGELFF. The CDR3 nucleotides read TGTGCCAGCAGTTTTCGGGGGGGTTCCACCGGGGAGCTGTTTTTT.

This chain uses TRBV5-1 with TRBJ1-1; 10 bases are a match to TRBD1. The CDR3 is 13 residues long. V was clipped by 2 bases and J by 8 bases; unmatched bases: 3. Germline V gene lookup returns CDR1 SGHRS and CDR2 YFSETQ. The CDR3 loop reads CASSFDRGREAFF. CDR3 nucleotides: TGCGCCAGCAGCTTTGACAGGGGGCGCGAAGCTTTCTTT.

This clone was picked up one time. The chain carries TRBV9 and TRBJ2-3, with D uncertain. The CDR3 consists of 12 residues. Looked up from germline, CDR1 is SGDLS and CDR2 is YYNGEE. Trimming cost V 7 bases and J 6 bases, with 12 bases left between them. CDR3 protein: CASGEGKDTQYF. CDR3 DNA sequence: TGTGCCAGCGGGGAAGGGAAGGATACGCAGTATTTT.

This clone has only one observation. In DNA form, the CDR3 reads TGTGCCAGCTCAATAAGGGGGACCGGGGAGCTGTTTTTT. Translated: CASSIRGTGELFF. This chain connects TRBV18 to TRBJ2-2; tentatively, D is TRBD1 (6 bases). V lost 5 bases, J lost 5 bases, and 9 bases lay in between. Germline V gene lookup returns CDR1 KGHSH and CDR2 LQKENI. This CDR3 has 13 amino acids.

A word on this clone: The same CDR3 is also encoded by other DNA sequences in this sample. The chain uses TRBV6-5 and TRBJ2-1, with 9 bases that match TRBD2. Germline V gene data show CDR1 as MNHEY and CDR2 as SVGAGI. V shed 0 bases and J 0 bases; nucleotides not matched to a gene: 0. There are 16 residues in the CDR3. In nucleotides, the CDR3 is TGTGCCAGCAGTTACTCTAGCGGGAGCTCCTACAATGAGCAGTTCTTC. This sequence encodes CASSYSSGSSYNEQFF.

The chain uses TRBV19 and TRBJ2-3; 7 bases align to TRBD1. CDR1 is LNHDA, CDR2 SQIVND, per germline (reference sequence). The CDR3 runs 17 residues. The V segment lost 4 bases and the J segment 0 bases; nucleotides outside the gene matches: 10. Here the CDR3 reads CASSKSRGGASTDTQYF. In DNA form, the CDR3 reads TGTGCCAGTAGTAAATCGAGAGGGGGCGCGAGCACAGATACGCAGTATTTT.